Shown below are 29 T cell receptor beta chains from a single sample sequenced in a study of post-analysis software for immune sequencing data (dated by TCRdb to between 2015 and 2016). The paper as a whole reports these results and caveats: Significantly higher frequencies in patients than in controls were found for a handful of TRBV segments, including TRBV5-6, TRBV5-1 and TRBV20-1.

The library relied on PCR. The sequencer was an Illumina HiSeq 2500. Unique molecular identifiers were incorporated into TCR beta cDNA libraries to reduce PCR and sequencing biases. TCRdb ran its own pipeline on the public reads, namely fastp trimming at Q25 and MiXCR clone calling, and kept in-frame beta chains. Each CDR3 protein gets just one entry, which takes the most common genes and DNA from the rows behind it. This sample holds about 400,000 distinct CDR3 sequences; approximately 33% were observed only once. The ten most abundant clones make up around 15% of the sample. For these receptors, no antigen is known. Sequences were obtained from blood. Receptors originate from a girl aged 5-17 years with multiple sclerosis.

This clonotype was seen only a few times. V and J are TRBV5-1 and TRBJ2-7; D possibly corresponds to TRBD2 (5 bases). The CDR3 loop spans 14 amino acids. Germline lookup yields CDR1 SGHRS and CDR2 YFSETQ. Trimming removed 1 base from V and 6 bases from J, with 14 bases in between. Written as DNA, the CDR3 is TGCGCCAGCAGCTTGCTCGGGGATTCTGGCGAGCAGTACTTC. It encodes CASSLLGDSGEQYF.

This chain uses TRBV20-1 with TRBJ2-3; the D is unclear. This CDR3 has 11 residues. Per the germline V gene, CDR1 is DFQATT and CDR2 is SNEGSKA (reference sequence). Trimming shortened V by 1 base and J by 6 bases, and 5 bases separated the two germline ends. In nucleotides, the CDR3 is TGCAGTGCTAGAGTGGTGGATACGCAGTATTTT. Translated, it gives CSARVVDTQYF.

This clonotype showed up just a few times. The rearrangement joins TRBV5-1 to TRBJ2-7, with TRBD1 matching over 7 bases. The V gene end was trimmed by 0 bases and the J gene end by 5 bases; junction bases not matched to a gene: 8. Germline V lookup: CDR1 SGHRS, CDR2 YFSETQ. The CDR3 totals 15 residues. As DNA, the CDR3 is TGCGCCAGCAGCTTGGAGACAGGGTGGGGTAACGAGCAGTACTTC. It encodes CASSLETGWGNEQYF.

V and J are TRBV12-3 or TRBV12-4 and TRBJ1-6; TRBD1 might be the D (6 bases). CDR3 length: 16 residues. Trimming pared 5 bases from V and 10 bases from J, leaving 21 bases between. The CDR3 nucleotides read TGTGCCAGCAGTGAAACACAGGGTACTCAAGGATCACCCCTCCACTTT. This encodes CASSETQGTQGSPLHF.

The J gene is TRBJ2-7, the V gene TRBV7-9, with D perhaps being TRBD1 or TRBD2 (5 bases each). The CDR3 runs 14 residues. CDR1 and CDR2 (germline): SEHNR, FQNEAQ (reference sequence). With 3 bases removed from V and 0 bases from J, the gap between germline ends came to 9 bases. In DNA, the CDR3 is TGTGCCAGCAGCTTTACCGGGACCTCCTACGAGCAGTACTTC. This translates into CASSFTGTSYEQYF. The full variable domain, rest sourced from reference TRBV7-9 and TRBJ2-7, is DTGVSQNPRHKITKRGQNVTFRCDPISEHNRLYWYRQTLGQGPEFLTYFQNEAQLEKSRLLSDRFSAERPKGSFSTLEIQRTEQGDSAMYLCASSFTGTSYEQYFGPGTRLTVT.

The genes are TRBV7-9 and TRBJ1-2; 7 nucleotides align to TRBD1. The trim removed 1 base at V and 3 bases at J, leaving 8 bases unmatched. The germline V gene has CDR1 SEHNR and CDR2 FQNEAQ (reference sequence). The CDR3 contains 16 residues. The CDR3 is CASSLGSTGRHYGYTF. DNA for the CDR3: TGTGCCAGCAGCTTAGGTTCGACAGGGCGTCACTATGGCTACACCTTC. Based on the CDR3 plus reference TRBV7-9 and TRBJ1-2, the full variable domain is DTGVSQNPRHKITKRGQNVTFRCDPISEHNRLYWYRQTLGQGPEFLTYFQNEAQLEKSRLLSDRFSAERPKGSFSTLEIQRTEQGDSAMYLCASSLGSTGRHYGYTFGSGTRLTVV.

J is TRBJ1-4 and V is TRBV12-3 or TRBV12-4, with a weak D call TRBD1 (5 bases). This CDR3 has 13 residues. V lost 6 bases to trimming and J lost 8 bases, with 13 bases between them. CDR3 coding DNA: TGTGCCAGCAGCCGGGACCTAGGGGAAAAACTGTTTTTT. Protein product: CASSRDLGEKLFF.

This clonotype was seen a few times. The V gene is TRBV29-1, the J gene TRBJ1-5; no clear D. This CDR3 spans 13 amino acids. Trimming removed 3 bases at V and 3 bases at J, with 9 bases between. Germline values: CDR1 SQVTM, CDR2 ANQGSEA. DNA for the CDR3: TGCAGCGTTGAGTGGGGAAACAATCAGCCCCAGCATTTT. Its translation is CSVEWGNNQPQHF.

V gene TRBV2 combines with J gene TRBJ2-1; 11 nucleotides agree with TRBD2. Looked up from germline, CDR1 is SNHLY and CDR2 is FYNNEI. The CDR3 is made up of 16 amino acids. With 5 bases clipped from V and 2 bases from J, the junction kept 5 bases outside the gene matches. The CDR3: CASSPIAGGPYNEQFF. The CDR3 DNA follows: TGTGCCAGCAGTCCAATAGCGGGGGGGCCCTACAATGAGCAGTTCTTC. The complete variable domain, with remaining parts taken from reference TRBV2 and TRBJ2-1, reads EPEVTQTPSHQVTQMGQEVILRCVPISNHLYFYWYRQILGQKVEFLVSFYNNEISEKSEIFDDQFSVERPDGSNFTLKIRSTKLEDSAMYFCASSPIAGGPYNEQFFGPGTRLTVL.

CDR3 sequence: CATNSVASQPQWGYGYTF. Written as DNA, the CDR3 is TGTGCCACCAACAGTGTGGCCAGCCAACCACAGTGGGGCTATGGCTACACCTTC. The V and J genes are TRBV10-3 and TRBJ1-2; D is unclear. Trimming cost V 10 bases and J 4 bases, with 31 bases left between them. The germline V gene has CDR1 ENHRY and CDR2 SYGVKD. The CDR3 loop spans 18 amino acids.

The chain has TRBV5-1 and TRBJ2-5, with 9 bases matching TRBD1. This CDR3 comprises 16 residues. V lost 4 bases to trimming and J lost 5 bases; unmatched junction nucleotides: 12. CDR1 and CDR2 from the germline V gene are SGHRS and YFSETQ. The CDR3, as DNA: TGCGCCAGCAGCCCGGGACAGGGAGGGATTGGGGAGACCCAGTACTTC. This codes for CASSPGQGGIGETQYF.

The V gene is TRBV5-5, the J gene TRBJ1-3; D gene unclear. This CDR3 has 15 amino acids. In germline, CDR1 is SGHKS, CDR2 YYEKEE (reference sequence). The germline V and J ends were trimmed by 8 bases and 0 bases, with 15 bases remaining between them. As DNA, the CDR3 is TGTGCCAGGTCCCAGGCGGGAGCCTCTGGAAACACCATATATTTT. Translation: CARSQAGASGNTIYF.

The sample holds a few counts of this clonotype. The rearrangement uses TRBV12-3 or TRBV12-4 and TRBJ1-1; 9 bases are shared with TRBD1. V dropped 0 bases and J dropped 4; count of bases not matched to a gene: 6. The CDR3 is 16 residues long. In DNA form, the CDR3 reads TGTGCCAGCAGTTTAGCCGCCGGGACAGGGCCCACTGAAGCTTTCTTT. Encoded protein: CASSLAAGTGPTEAFF.

This clonotype came up a few times. V and J are TRBV6-5 and TRBJ2-1; no reliable D call. The CDR3 is 19 amino acids. Looked up from germline, CDR1 is MNHEY and CDR2 is SVGAGI. V was cut by 4 bases and J by 1 base, with 23 bases left in between. The CDR3 spells CASSWSFKSGAQSYNEQFF. In DNA form, the CDR3 reads TGTGCCAGCAGTTGGAGCTTTAAGTCGGGCGCGCAGTCCTACAATGAGCAGTTCTTC.

Regarding this clonotype: Germline and junction disagree at one end, which may indicate a read error. The rearrangement joins TRBV6-1 to TRBJ1-5; the D gene is possibly TRBD1 (6 bases). The CDR3 extends over 16 amino acids. Germline assignment: CDR1 MNHNS and CDR2 SASEGT. The CDR3 DNA is TGTACCAGCAGTACTTTGTGGGTAGGGGGAAATCAGCCCCAGCATTTT. Translated: CTSSTLWVGGNQPQHF.

This chain connects TRBV27 to TRBJ1-5, with 9 bases lining up with TRBD1. The J segment lost 5 bases and the V segment lost 7 bases, leaving 9 bases of the junction unmatched. CDR1 MNHEY and CDR2 SMNVEV come from the germline V gene (reference sequence). The CDR3 totals 15 residues. The CDR3 reads CASNPSGQGHQPQHF. The CDR3 region has the DNA TGTGCCAGCAACCCTTCCGGACAGGGGCATCAGCCCCAGCATTTT.

This clonotype has a single count. V is TRBV27 and J is TRBJ2-7; TRBD1 might be the D (6 bases). CDR1 is MNHEY and CDR2 is SMNVEV in the germline V gene (reference sequence). V lost 5 bases and J 2 bases, leaving 19 bases between the germline ends. This CDR3 region has 16 residues. The CDR3, as DNA: TGTGCCAGCAGTCTATTATCTGGCAGGGGCCCCTACGAGCAGTACTTC. As protein: CASSLLSGRGPYEQYF.

The chain has TRBV3-1 and TRBJ1-2, with D hard to call. Germline values: CDR1 LGHDT, CDR2 YNNKEL (reference sequence). This CDR3 has 12 residues. V lost 2 bases and J 4 bases, leaving 5 bases between the germline ends. CDR3 nucleotides: TGTGCCAGCAGCCAAAGGCGCTATGGCTACACCTTC. This sequence encodes CASSQRRYGYTF.

This sequence joins TRBV12-3 or TRBV12-4 and TRBJ2-5; 11 bases align to TRBD1. With 5 bases clipped from V and 5 bases from J, the junction kept 4 bases outside the gene matches. This CDR3 comprises 14 residues. In DNA form, the CDR3 reads TGTGCCAGCAGTACGGACAGGGGGCTGGAGACCCAGTACTTC. Its translation is CASSTDRGLETQYF.

This clonotype was detected only a few times. The genes are TRBV5-5 and TRBJ1-2; D not certain. Germline CDR1 reads SGHKS; CDR2 reads YYEKEE (reference sequence). Trimming shortened V by 2 bases and J by 3 bases, and 8 bases separated the two germline ends. This CDR3 spans 13 amino acids. The CDR3 DNA reads as TGTGCCAGCAGCTTTAGGCAATACTATGGCTACACCTTC. Translating gives CASSFRQYYGYTF.

The rearrangement uses TRBV12-3 or TRBV12-4 and TRBJ2-1; TRBD1 is a possible D gene (6 bases). The V and J ends lost 3 bases and 5 bases respectively, with 11 bases between them. The CDR3 loop spans 14 amino acids. The CDR3 nucleotides are TGTGCCAGCAGTTTTCAGGGGTATAACAATGAGCAGTTCTTC. This gives the protein CASSFQGYNNEQFF.

The gene calls are TRBV7-2 and TRBJ1-1, with no clear D. The CDR3 is 13 residues long. Trimming shortened V by 8 bases and J by 6 bases, and 16 bases separated the two germline ends. CDR1 SGHTA and CDR2 FQGNSA come from the germline V gene. CDR3 in DNA: TGTGCCAGCTCCATTCAAGGGTGGGCTGAAGCTTTCTTT. Translating gives CASSIQGWAEAFF.

Details on this clonotype: Since a much larger clone is just one base distant, this may be a read error. The chain couples TRBV7-6 to TRBJ1-1; weak D call: TRBD1 (5 bases). Germline CDR1 SGHVS, CDR2 FNYEAQ. Trimming pared 5 bases from V and 6 bases from J, leaving 13 bases between. This CDR3 contains 13 residues. CDR3 sequence reads: CASSTDRAPEAFF. The CDR3 nucleotides read TGTGCCAGCAGCACCGACAGAGCCCCTGAAGCTTTCTTT.

In this sample, this clonotype turned up many times. The rearrangement links TRBV15 to TRBJ2-5, with D perhaps matching TRBD1 or TRBD2 (5 bases each). The CDR3 length is 12 residues. Germline lookup yields CDR1 LNHNV and CDR2 YYDKDF (reference sequence). V was shortened by 3 bases and J by 7 bases, with 9 bases between the two germline ends. Written as DNA, the CDR3 is TGTGCCACCAGCAGGGGGGTTTCGACCCAGTACTTC. Its protein product is CATSRGVSTQYF. Supplemented by reference TRBV15 and TRBJ2-5, the full variable domain reads DAMVIQNPRYQVTQFGKPVTLSCSQTLNHNVMYWYQQKSSQAPKLLFHYYDKDFNNEADTPDNFQSRRPNTSFCFLDIRSPGLGDTAMYLCATSRGVSTQYFGPGTRLLVL.

This clonotype was found a few times. This rearrangement joins TRBV5-1 to TRBJ2-1; the match to TRBD1 covers 9 bases. This CDR3 has 14 residues. Per germline, CDR1 SGHRS and CDR2 YFSETQ. V lost 2 bases and J lost 9; bases outside the gene matches: 6. CDR3 bases: TGCGCCAGCAGCTTCGGGACAGGGTCGGCTGAGCAGTTCTTC. Amino acid sequence: CASSFGTGSAEQFF.

J is TRBJ2-6 and V is TRBV4-2, with 7 bases that match TRBD1. The ends lost 2 bases at V and 1 base at J; junction bases unmatched: 5. The CDR3 consists of 17 residues. Germline-derived CDR1 and CDR2 are LGHNA and YNFKEQ. In nucleotides, the CDR3 is TGTGCCAGCAGCCAAAGTTACAGGGGATCTGGGGCCAACGTCCTGACTTTC. This gives the protein CASSQSYRGSGANVLTF.

The genes are TRBV6-5 and TRBJ2-1; possible D gene TRBD1, 6 bases. Germline V gene data show CDR1 as MNHEY and CDR2 as SVGAGI. Deletions cut 0 bases from V and 6 bases from J, with 21 bases between. The CDR3 has 18 residues. DNA for the CDR3: TGTGCCAGCAGTTACTCGGGTTTCCGGGGCAGGGGTGTCAATGAGCAGTTCTTC. It translates to CASSYSGFRGRGVNEQFF.

The rearrangement joins TRBV27 to TRBJ1-1, with 7 bases identical to TRBD1. With 6 bases clipped from V and 3 bases from J, the junction kept 10 bases outside the gene matches. CDR3 length: 15 amino acids. The germline gives CDR1 MNHEY, CDR2 SMNVEV (reference sequence). The CDR3 region has the DNA TGTGCCAGCAGCCCCCTTATGGGACAGCACACTGAAGCTTTCTTT. As protein: CASSPLMGQHTEAFF.

The V call is TRBV29-1, the J call TRBJ1-5, with D possibly TRBD1 on 6 matching bases. CDR1 SQVTM and CDR2 ANQGSEA come from the germline V gene. Trimming left V 6 bases short and J 6 bases short, with 15 bases between. There are 13 residues in the CDR3. The CDR3, as DNA: TGCAGCGTCGAACAGGGACCGAGTCAGCCCCAGCATTTT. This codes for CSVEQGPSQPQHF.